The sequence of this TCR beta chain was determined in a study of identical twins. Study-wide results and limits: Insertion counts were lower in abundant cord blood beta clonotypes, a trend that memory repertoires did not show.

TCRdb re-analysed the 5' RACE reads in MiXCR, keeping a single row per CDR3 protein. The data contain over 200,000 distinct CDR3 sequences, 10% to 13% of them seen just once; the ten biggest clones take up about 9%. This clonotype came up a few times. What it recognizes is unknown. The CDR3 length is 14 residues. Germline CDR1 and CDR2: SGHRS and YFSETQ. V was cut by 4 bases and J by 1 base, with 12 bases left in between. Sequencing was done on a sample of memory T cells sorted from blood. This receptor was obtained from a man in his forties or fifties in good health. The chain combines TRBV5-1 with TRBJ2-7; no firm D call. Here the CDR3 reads CASSHVFRSYEQYF. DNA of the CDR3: TGCGCCAGCAGCCATGTGTTCAGGTCCTACGAGCAGTACTTC.